The 23 T cell receptor beta chains below all came from one sample that was sequenced in a study of T cell repertoires in cytomegalovirus infection. These TCRs' antigens remain unknown. One entry per CDR3 protein results from TCRdb running MiXCR on the reads. The table shows around 100,000 distinct CDR3 sequences, with around 31% occurring only once. Sample: CD8+ T cells from cultured PBMCs, taken from culture after CMV antigen stimulation. These receptors all stem from a human donor in good health (CMV status not recorded). Some clones in this sample may be carry-over from other donors' samples.

The gene calls are TRBV7-9 and TRBJ1-5; 9 nucleotides agree with TRBD1. Germline lookup yields CDR1 SEHNR and CDR2 FQNEAQ (reference sequence). The trim removed 3 bases at V and 9 bases at J, leaving 0 bases unmatched. The CDR3 runs to 12 residues. CDR3 loop: CASSLDRGPQHF. As DNA, the CDR3 is TGTGCCAGCAGCTTGGACAGGGGGCCCCAGCATTTT. Drawing the rest from reference TRBV7-9 and TRBJ1-5, the complete variable domain is DTGVSQNPRHKITKRGQNVTFRCDPISEHNRLYWYRQTLGQGPEFLTYFQNEAQLEKSRLLSDRFSAERPKGSFSTLEIQRTEQGDSAMYLCASSLDRGPQHFGDGTRLSIL.

This clonotype appeared a few times. The V and J genes are TRBV4-2 and TRBJ2-7; TRBD1 agrees at 7 bases. The CDR3 loop spans 15 amino acids. Trimming took 0 bases from V and 0 from J; bases not matched to a gene: 2. The germline V gene encodes CDR1 LGHNA and CDR2 YNFKEQ. CDR3 nucleotides: TGTGCCAGCAGCCAAGAGACAGGGACCTCCTACGAGCAGTACTTC. Its protein product is CASSQETGTSYEQYF.

The chain has TRBV6-8 and TRBJ1-1; the D gene is possibly TRBD1 (6 bases). V was pared by 6 bases and J by 4 bases, with 15 bases between. This CDR3 contains 14 residues. Looked up from germline, CDR1 is MNHGY and CDR2 is SAAAGT. The CDR3 region has the DNA TGTGCCAGCAGCACCCAGGGGTATGGCACTGAAGCTTTCTTT. This codes for CASSTQGYGTEAFF.

Only a few counts were recorded for this clonotype. V is TRBV7-9 and J is TRBJ2-1; the match to TRBD2 covers 13 bases. Per germline, CDR1 SEHNR and CDR2 FQNEAQ (reference sequence). The CDR3 totals 19 residues. The V and J ends lost 5 bases and 2 bases, in that order; junction bases with no gene match: 12. The CDR3 DNA follows: TGTGCCAGCAGCCCTAGGACTAGCGGGGGTTCCGGAGCCTACAATGAGCAGTTCTTC. It codes for CASSPRTSGGSGAYNEQFF. The variable domain in full, completed from reference TRBV7-9 and TRBJ2-1, reads DTGVSQNPRHKITKRGQNVTFRCDPISEHNRLYWYRQTLGQGPEFLTYFQNEAQLEKSRLLSDRFSAERPKGSFSTLEIQRTEQGDSAMYLCASSPRTSGGSGAYNEQFFGPGTRLTVL.

V and J are TRBV20-1 and TRBJ1-6; 7 bases are a match to TRBD1. CDR3 length: 14 residues. Germline lookup yields CDR1 DFQATT and CDR2 SNEGSKA (reference sequence). After removal of 6 bases from V and 7 bases from J, the junction contained 9 bases not matched to a gene. CDR3 protein: CSAPTGLGNSPLHF. Here the CDR3 DNA reads TGCAGTGCCCCGACAGGGTTGGGGAATTCACCCCTCCACTTT.

A few counts support this clonotype. V gene TRBV7-6 combines with J gene TRBJ1-4; 8 bases fit TRBD1. After removal of 5 bases from V and 8 bases from J, the junction contained 7 bases not matched to a gene. The CDR3 runs 14 residues. Germline loops: CDR1 SGHVS, CDR2 FNYEAQ. The CDR3 spells CASSRTGSSEKLFF. Written as DNA, the CDR3 is TGTGCCAGCAGCCGGACAGGGAGCAGCGAAAAACTGTTTTTT.

This clonotype turned up a few times. The chain links TRBV6-1 to TRBJ2-7; TRBD1 aligns across 9 bases. V was clipped by 5 bases and J by 2 bases; unmatched bases: 10. The CDR3 is made up of 16 amino acids. The V gene's germline CDR1 is MNHNS and CDR2 SASEGT. CDR3 sequence: CASSKYLGQGPYEQYF. In DNA, the CDR3 is TGTGCCAGCAGTAAATACCTGGGACAGGGACCCTACGAGCAGTACTTC.

This rearrangement joins TRBV4-1 to TRBJ1-4; D may be TRBD1 (6 bases). Germline V CDR1 and CDR2: MGHRA, YSYEKL. With 0 bases removed from V and 5 bases from J, the gap between germline ends came to 16 bases. The CDR3 length is 17 residues. The CDR3 sequence is CASSQEGLGQTNEKLFF. In DNA form, the CDR3 reads TGCGCCAGCAGCCAAGAAGGGCTCGGACAGACGAATGAAAAACTGTTTTTT.

The CDR3 sequence is CASSFRDFNYNEQFF. The CDR3 DNA reads TGTGCCAGCAGTTTCCGGGACTTCAATTACAATGAGCAGTTCTTC. The chain links TRBV12-3 or TRBV12-4 to TRBJ2-1; maybe TRBD2 (6 bases). This CDR3 is built from 15 residues. Trimming stripped 3 bases from V and 4 bases from J, with 13 bases between.

V is TRBV6-2 or TRBV6-3 and J is TRBJ2-5; a possible D gene is TRBD2 (6 bases). This CDR3 has 15 amino acids. Germline lookup yields CDR1 MNHEY and CDR2 SVGEGT. Trimming left V 2 bases short and J 4 bases short, with 14 bases between. The CDR3 loop reads CASSYGGSGSETQYF. Written as DNA, the CDR3 is TGTGCCAGCAGTTACGGGGGGTCGGGGTCAGAGACCCAGTACTTC.

The sample holds a few counts of this clonotype. The chain joins TRBV7-9 to TRBJ2-2, with D unresolved. The germline V gene encodes CDR1 SEHNR and CDR2 FQNEAQ (reference sequence). Trimming removed 1 base from V and 0 bases from J, with 9 bases in between. The CDR3 length is 16 residues. DNA of the CDR3: TGTGCCAGCAGCTTAGACCCGGATTCGAACACCGGGGAGCTGTTTTTT. This translates into CASSLDPDSNTGELFF.

This chain uses TRBV20-1 with TRBJ2-1, with D possibly called TRBD1 or TRBD2 (5 bases each). V was clipped by 0 bases and J by 10 bases, with 25 bases between them. CDR3 size: 17 residues. The V gene's germline CDR1 is DFQATT and CDR2 SNEGSKA (reference sequence). CDR3 DNA sequence: TGCAGTGCTAGAGATTTGGGACGGACCACCCTTGCGGGCGAGCAGTTCTTC. Amino acids: CSARDLGRTTLAGEQFF.

This clonotype was seen only a few times. V is TRBV6-5 and J is TRBJ2-7; TRBD1 agrees at 7 bases. The V segment lost 5 bases and the J segment 7 bases; nucleotides outside the gene matches: 5. Germline V CDR1 and CDR2: MNHEY, SVGAGI. CDR3 size: 12 residues. The CDR3 DNA sequence: TGTGCCAGCAGTCCACAGGGGCTGGAGCAGTACTTC. Residues: CASSPQGLEQYF.

This clonotype turned up a few times. The chain couples TRBV23-1 to TRBJ2-4, with TRBD2 as a possible D gene (5 bases). TRBV23-1 counts as an open reading frame of uncertain function. V lost 8 bases, J lost 1 base, and 15 bases lay in between. The CDR3 contains 15 residues. DNA of the CDR3: TGCGCCAGCTACGGGCCTGGCGGGGCCAAAAACATTCAGTACTTC. Its protein product is CASYGPGGAKNIQYF.

The chain recombines TRBV28 with TRBJ1-2; no definite D call. This CDR3 is built from 14 residues. Germline CDR1 MDHEN, CDR2 SYDVKM. Trimming cost V 3 bases and J 2 bases, with 10 bases left between them. CDR3 in amino acids: CASSFGIANYGYTF. CDR3 in DNA: TGTGCCAGCAGTTTCGGGATAGCAAACTATGGCTACACCTTC.

This clonotype was observed at least ten times. The V gene is TRBV7-2, the J gene TRBJ2-1, with 7 bases identical to TRBD1. V lost 1 base to trimming and J lost 4 bases; unmatched junction nucleotides: 16. The length of the CDR3 is 19 residues. In germline, CDR1 is SGHTA, CDR2 FQGNSA. The CDR3 loop is CASSLGGGWAGGQYNEQFF. As DNA, the CDR3 is TGTGCCAGCAGCTTAGGAGGCGGTTGGGCAGGGGGTCAGTACAATGAGCAGTTCTTC.

In this sample, this clonotype turned up a few times. The V call is TRBV20-1, the J call TRBJ1-2; D unresolved. With 0 bases removed from V and 4 bases from J, the gap between germline ends came to 15 bases. This CDR3 has 15 residues. Germline V lookup: CDR1 DFQATT, CDR2 SNEGSKA (reference sequence). CDR3 amino acids: CSARDFAERVYGYTF. The CDR3 bases are TGCAGTGCTAGAGATTTCGCGGAGCGGGTCTATGGCTACACCTTC.

This clonotype was counted a few times. This sequence joins TRBV7-9 and TRBJ2-6; no reliable D call. CDR1 SEHNR and CDR2 FQNEAQ come from the germline V gene (reference sequence). V was trimmed by 3 bases and J by 0 bases, leaving 9 bases between them. The CDR3 contains 16 residues. The CDR3 reads CASSLGPNSGANVLTF. CDR3 in DNA: TGTGCCAGCAGCTTGGGCCCGAACTCTGGGGCCAACGTCCTGACTTTC.

The rearrangement links TRBV4-1 to TRBJ1-6; weak D call: TRBD1 (5 bases). Germline V gene lookup returns CDR1 MGHRA and CDR2 YSYEKL. The CDR3 covers 15 residues. Trimming removed 2 bases from V and 5 bases from J, with 10 bases in between. CDR3 in amino acids: CASSQSRDHNSPLHF. CDR3 bases: TGCGCCAGCAGCCAAAGCAGGGACCATAATTCACCCCTCCACTTT.

The rearrangement uses TRBV7-6 and TRBJ2-5, with D possibly being TRBD2 (6 bases). The CDR3 has 15 residues. Germline assignment: CDR1 SGHVS and CDR2 FNYEAQ. Trimming took off 4 bases at V and 3 bases at J, with 15 bases between the two ends. The DNA of the CDR3 is TGTGCCAGCAGCTCCATTCCGGGAGTTAAAGAGACCCAGTACTTC. It specifies CASSSIPGVKETQYF. Based on the CDR3 plus reference TRBV7-6 and TRBJ2-5, the full variable domain is GAGVSQSPRYKVTKRGQDVALRCDPISGHVSLYWYRQALGQGPEFLTYFNYEAQQDKSGLPNDRFSAERPEGSISTLTIQRTEQRDSAMYRCASSSIPGVKETQYFGPGTRLLVL.

This clonotype was seen at least ten times. V gene TRBV7-8 combines with J gene TRBJ1-4; 8 positions match TRBD1. CDR1 is SGHVS and CDR2 is FQNEAQ in the germline V gene. V trimming: 2 bases; J trimming: 7 bases; junction bases outside the gene matches: 6. CDR3 length: 15 residues. DNA of the CDR3: TGTGCCAGCAGCTTATCTCACAGGGGGATTGAAAAACTGTTTTTT. The encoded protein is CASSLSHRGIEKLFF.

This clonotype was observed at least ten times. The chain uses TRBV12-3 or TRBV12-4 and TRBJ1-1, with D uncertain. The length of the CDR3 is 11 residues. V lost 3 bases, J lost 11 bases, and 10 bases lay in between. The CDR3 DNA reads as TGTGCCAGCAGTTTCCGCGCCGAGGCTTTCTTT. Translation: CASSFRAEAFF.

Only a few counts were recorded for this clonotype. This rearrangement joins TRBV12-3 or TRBV12-4 to TRBJ1-5; 9 bases match TRBD1. J gave up 4 bases and V 3 bases, and 1 base lay outside the gene matches. This CDR3 is built from 14 residues. The CDR3 spells CASSFGTGNQPQHF. CDR3 coding DNA: TGTGCCAGCAGTTTCGGGACAGGGAATCAGCCCCAGCATTTT.